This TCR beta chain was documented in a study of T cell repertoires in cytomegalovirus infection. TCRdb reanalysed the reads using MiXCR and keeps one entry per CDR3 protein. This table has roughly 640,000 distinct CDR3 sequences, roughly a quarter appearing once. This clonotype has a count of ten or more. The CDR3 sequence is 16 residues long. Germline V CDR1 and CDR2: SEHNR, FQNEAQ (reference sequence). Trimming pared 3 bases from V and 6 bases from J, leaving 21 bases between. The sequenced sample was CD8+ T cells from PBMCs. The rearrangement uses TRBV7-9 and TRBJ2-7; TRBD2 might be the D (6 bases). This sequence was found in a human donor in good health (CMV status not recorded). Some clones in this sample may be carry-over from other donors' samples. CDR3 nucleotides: TGTGCCAGCAGCTTTAGTAGGGATTTTGAGGGAGGCGAGCAGTACTTC. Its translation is CASSFSRDFEGGEQYF.